This T cell receptor (beta chain) was retrieved from a study of ipilimumab plus nivolumab after autologous stem cell transplantation. Study-level background: The myeloma cohort included high-risk transplant-naive patients and patients relapsing within 3 years of a first autologous transplant.

TCRdb keeps only in-frame clones here, not all; method: immunoSEQ multiplex PCR. The data show around 45,000 clones, nearly 90% seen once. Trimming left V 4 bases short and J 8 bases short, with 8 bases between. Germline CDR1 and CDR2: LGHNA and YNFKEQ. The CDR3 length is 11 residues. Note on this clone: Its antigen remains unknown.

Study-level results: Authors suggest TCR repertoire, Treg phenotype and gut microbiota support further study.

Patients received nivolumab 3 mg/kg at weeks 1, 4, 7, 10, then fortnightly to week 26. The origin of this receptor is a male donor with multiple myeloma. The input for sequencing was PBMCs, taken in a trial of ipilimumab plus nivolumab as post-transplant consolidation. This sequence joins TRBV4-2 and TRBJ1-1, with D unresolved. CDR3 amino acids: CASSPGREAFF. The CDR3 coding sequence is TGTGCCAGCAGCCCAGGCAGAGAAGCTTTCTTT.